This paragraph reports one T cell receptor (beta chain). Amplification targeted TCR beta CDR3 regions from RNA transcripts. First-round RT-PCR of the TCR CDR3 relied on the HTBI primer set. TCRdb re-analysed the multiplex PCR reads in MiXCR, keeping a single row per CDR3 protein. The sample has 400,000 to 450,000 distinct CDR3 sequences, about 14% seen once. Fresh 10 ml peripheral blood yielded PBMCs. The sample comes from a study of T cells in Graves' hyperthyroidism and ophthalmopathy. Sequencing was carried out using blood. The sequence came from a man aged 18-30 years with Graves' ophthalmopathy.

The CDR3 spells CAWARSTGNTIYF. The CDR3 DNA follows: TGTGCCTGGGCAAGGAGCACTGGAAACACCATATATTTT. The chain is built from TRBV30 and TRBJ1-3; D uncertain. Germline values: CDR1 GTSNPN, CDR2 SVGIG (reference sequence). The CDR3 totals 13 residues. Between the trimmed V and J ends, which lost 5 bases and 2 bases, there was a span of 10 bases.